Sequencing of this TCR beta chain was carried out in a study of blood T cells in healthy people across ages (dated by TCRdb to about 2015). About the investigation overall: In model experiments, template switching captured about one uniquely barcoded TCR beta cDNA molecule for every two T cells. Donors were grouped into four age groups: young (average approximately 15 years), middle-aged (roughly 40), aged (about 60) and long-lived (around 80). Donors of different ages were randomly distributed across sequencing lanes to avoid experimental bias. Two additional independent replicas of 1 million unique cDNA reads from the same blood draw were analyzed for two donors (one aged 18 to 30 and one aged 80 or older). Using deep sequencing normalized with unique cDNA molecular identifiers, the study measured how TCR beta repertoire diversity changes with age.

This clonotype was detected many times. Its cognate antigen has yet to be identified. No much larger clonotype is one base removed from it; base qualities were not supplied. Libraries came from 5' RACE. Sequenced using an Illumina HiSeq 2500. A second PCR of 7 to 11 cycles was performed with a sample-barcoded 5' primer and a J-beta primer mix. Each TCR beta cDNA molecule received a unique molecular identifier from a template-switch 5' adaptor carrying 12 random nucleotides. Each sample yielded at least 2.5 million CDR3-containing paired-end reads. All of the RNA was converted into first-strand cDNA using the Mint cDNA synthesis kit, with a TRBC-specific oligonucleotide serving as the primer. All cDNA was treated with uracil-DNA glycosylase and then went through a first 18-cycle PCR with the universal primers M1SS and BC2_uni_R. The original methods were these. For normalization, 1 million high-quality reads were randomly selected from each sample, with every read carrying a distinct molecular identifier. Instead of being binned into consensus sequences, reads that shared molecular identifiers were thrown out. MiTCR, with a Q25 quality threshold and the strictest error-elimination algorithm, was used for CDR3 identification, clonotype clustering and error correction. A nonparametric unseen species model with Euler transformation was used to estimate a lower bound on total TCR beta diversity. Starting from the raw public reads, TCRdb applied fastp trimming at Q25, assembled clones with MiXCR and retained in-frame beta chains. Identical CDR3 proteins give one entry, which carries the most common genes and DNA. What appears here as the V and J calls and clone size reflects TCRdb's work, not the paper's. In this sample the table shows about 1.6 million distinct CDR3 sequences, about 35% of which occur a single time. Of the sample, around 10% is held by the ten largest clones.

The donors were around 39 Caucasian individuals from Russia, aged roughly 6 to 100 years, who were systemically healthy. Around 10 milliliters of peripheral blood were collected from each donor into EDTA-treated Vacutainer tubes. Ficoll-Paque density-gradient centrifugation was used to isolate PBMCs, with at least 6.5 million per sample. Total RNA was extracted from PBMCs with Trizol reagent, with at least 5.5 micrograms obtained per sample. Naive CD45RAhigh/CD27high T cell percentages were measured by flow cytometry on a PBMC aliquot from every donor. What the study reported, not specific to this receptor: Compared with the aged group, the long-lived group had more naive CD4+ T cells, fewer expanded clones and increased TCR diversity, a pattern suggesting age selection. The percentage of naive T cells measured by flow cytometry correlated strongly with observed TCR beta diversity. Estimates of total diversity based on one million sequenced T cells were regarded as lower bounds and as underestimates. Donor CMV infection status was unknown, potentially confounding age-related changes in expanded clonotypes. Observed TCR beta diversity per million T cells fell roughly linearly with age, and a significant reduction was already apparent by age around 40. Conclusive comparison of naive and antigen-experienced compartments was prevented by the profiling of bulk unsorted PBMCs.

The V and J ends are trimmed by 4 bases and 0 bases, leaving 19 bases between them. Reading the germline V gene gives CDR1 MGHRA and CDR2 YSYEKL. The CDR3 runs 18 amino acids, cysteine and phenylalanine included. The entry retains the CDR3 DNA only, 54 bases that are in frame from base 1. The sequence was collected from a woman aged 25 to 45 in good health. This chain is built from TRBV4-1 and TRBJ2-4; the D call is possibly TRBD1 or TRBD2, each sharing 5 bases. Sequenced sample: blood. The DNA sequence reads TGCGCCAGCAGCCCCGGAAGGGAGAGGGGAATAGCCAAAAACATTCAGTACTTC. Translation gives CASSPGRERGIAKNIQYF.